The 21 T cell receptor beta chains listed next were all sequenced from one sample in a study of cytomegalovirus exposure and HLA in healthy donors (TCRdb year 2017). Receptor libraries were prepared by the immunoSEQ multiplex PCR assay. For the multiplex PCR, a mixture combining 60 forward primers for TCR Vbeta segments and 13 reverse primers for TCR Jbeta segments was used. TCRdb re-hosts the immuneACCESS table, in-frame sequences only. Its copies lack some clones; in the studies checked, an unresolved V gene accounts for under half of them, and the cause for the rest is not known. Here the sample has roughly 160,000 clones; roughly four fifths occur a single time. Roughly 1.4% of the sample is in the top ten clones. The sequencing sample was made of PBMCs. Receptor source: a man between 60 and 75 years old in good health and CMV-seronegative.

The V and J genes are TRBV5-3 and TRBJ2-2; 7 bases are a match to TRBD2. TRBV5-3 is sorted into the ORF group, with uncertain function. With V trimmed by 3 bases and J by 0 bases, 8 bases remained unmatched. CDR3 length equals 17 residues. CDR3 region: CARSSSERESNTGELFF. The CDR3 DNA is TGTGCCAGAAGCTCCTCAGAGCGGGAATCGAACACCGGGGAGCTGTTTTTT.

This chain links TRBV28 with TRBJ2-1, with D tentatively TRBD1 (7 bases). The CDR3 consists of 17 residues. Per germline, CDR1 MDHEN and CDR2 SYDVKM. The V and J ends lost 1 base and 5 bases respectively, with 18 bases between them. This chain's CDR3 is CASSLYGYGRGDNEQFF. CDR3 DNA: TGTGCCAGCAGTTTATACGGGTATGGCAGGGGGGACAATGAGCAGTTCTTC.

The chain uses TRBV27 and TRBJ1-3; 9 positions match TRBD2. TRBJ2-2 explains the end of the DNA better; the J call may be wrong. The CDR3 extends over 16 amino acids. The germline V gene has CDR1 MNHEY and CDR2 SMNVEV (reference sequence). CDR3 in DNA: TGTGCCAGCAGTTCATGGGTAGCGGGAGCCTTAAGGGAGCTGTTTTTT. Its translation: CASSSWVAGALRELFF.

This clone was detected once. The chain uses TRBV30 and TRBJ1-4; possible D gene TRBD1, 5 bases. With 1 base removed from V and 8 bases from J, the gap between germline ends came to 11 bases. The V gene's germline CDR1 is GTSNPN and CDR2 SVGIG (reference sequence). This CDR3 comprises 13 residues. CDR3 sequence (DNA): TGTGCCTGGAGTGGCAGGGCGGGGGAAAAACTGTTTTTT. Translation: CAWSGRAGEKLFF.

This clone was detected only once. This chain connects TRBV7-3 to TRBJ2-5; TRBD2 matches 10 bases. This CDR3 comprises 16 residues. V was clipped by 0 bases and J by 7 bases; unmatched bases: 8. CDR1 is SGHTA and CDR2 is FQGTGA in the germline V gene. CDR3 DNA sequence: TGTGCCAGCAGCTTAACTAGTAGCGGGGGGCTGGGGACCCAGTACTTC. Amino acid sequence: CASSLTSSGGLGTQYF.

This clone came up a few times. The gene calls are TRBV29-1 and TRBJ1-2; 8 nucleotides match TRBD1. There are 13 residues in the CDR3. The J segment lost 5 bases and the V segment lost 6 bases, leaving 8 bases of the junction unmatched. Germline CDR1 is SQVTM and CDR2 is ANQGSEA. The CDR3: CSVGGTGLYGYTF. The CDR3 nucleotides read TGCAGCGTGGGGGGGACAGGATTATATGGCTACACCTTC.

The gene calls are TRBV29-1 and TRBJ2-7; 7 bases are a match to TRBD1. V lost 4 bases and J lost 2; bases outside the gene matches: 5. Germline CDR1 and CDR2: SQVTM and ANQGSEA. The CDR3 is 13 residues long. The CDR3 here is CSVALTGAYEQYF. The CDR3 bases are TGCAGCGTTGCTTTAACAGGGGCCTACGAGCAGTACTTC.

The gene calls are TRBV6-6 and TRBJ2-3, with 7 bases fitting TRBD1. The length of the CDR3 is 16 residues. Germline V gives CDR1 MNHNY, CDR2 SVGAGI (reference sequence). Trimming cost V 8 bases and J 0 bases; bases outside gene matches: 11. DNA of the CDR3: TGTGCCAGCGCCTTGATCCCGGGACAGAGCACAGATACGCAGTATTTT. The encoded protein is CASALIPGQSTDTQYF.

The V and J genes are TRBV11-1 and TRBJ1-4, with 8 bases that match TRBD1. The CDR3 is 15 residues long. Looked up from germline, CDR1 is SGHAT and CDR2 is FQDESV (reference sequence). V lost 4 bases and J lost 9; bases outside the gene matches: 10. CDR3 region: CASSSLQGDGKKLFF. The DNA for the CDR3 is TGTGCCAGCAGCTCACTACAGGGGGACGGAAAAAAACTGTTTTTT.

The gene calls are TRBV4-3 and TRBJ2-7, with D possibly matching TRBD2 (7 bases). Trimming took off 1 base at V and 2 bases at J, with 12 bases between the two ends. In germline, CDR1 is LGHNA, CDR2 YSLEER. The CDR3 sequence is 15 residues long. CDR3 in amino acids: CASSQVAGATYEQYF. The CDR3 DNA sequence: TGCGCCAGCAGCCAAGTTGCGGGGGCCACCTACGAGCAGTACTTC.

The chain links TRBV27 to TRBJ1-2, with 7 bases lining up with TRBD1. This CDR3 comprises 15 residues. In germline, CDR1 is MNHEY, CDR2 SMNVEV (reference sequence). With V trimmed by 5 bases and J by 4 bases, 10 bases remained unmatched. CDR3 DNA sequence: TGTGCCAGCAGTGGCCGGACAGGTAGTATCTATGGCTACACCTTC. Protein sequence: CASSGRTGSIYGYTF.

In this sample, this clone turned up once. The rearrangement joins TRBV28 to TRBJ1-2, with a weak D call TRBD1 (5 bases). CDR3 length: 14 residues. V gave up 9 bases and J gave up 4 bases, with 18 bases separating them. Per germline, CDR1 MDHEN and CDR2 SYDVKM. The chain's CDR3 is CASPPPGSGYGYTF. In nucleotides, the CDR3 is TGTGCCAGTCCCCCCCCAGGGTCTGGCTATGGCTACACCTTC.

DNA for the CDR3: TGTGCCAGCAGCTTACTCGGTTTCCAAGAGACCCAGTACTTC. This translates into CASSLLGFQETQYF. The J gene is TRBJ2-5, the V gene TRBV7-2; the D is unclear. CDR1 and CDR2 (germline): SGHTA, FQGNSA. Trimming took 2 bases from V and 1 from J, leaving 8 bases between them. The CDR3 consists of 14 residues.

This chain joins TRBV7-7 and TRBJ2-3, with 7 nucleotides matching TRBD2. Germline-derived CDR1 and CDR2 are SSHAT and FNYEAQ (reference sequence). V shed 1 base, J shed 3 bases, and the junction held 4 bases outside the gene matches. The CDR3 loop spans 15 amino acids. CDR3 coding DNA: TGTGCCAGCAGCTTAGATGCGGGAGCAACAGATACGCAGTATTTT. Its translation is CASSLDAGATDTQYF.

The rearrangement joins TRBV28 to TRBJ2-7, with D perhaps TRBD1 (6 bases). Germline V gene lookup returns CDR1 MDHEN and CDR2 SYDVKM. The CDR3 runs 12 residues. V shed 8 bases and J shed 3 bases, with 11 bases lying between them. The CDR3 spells CASGQPIYEQYF. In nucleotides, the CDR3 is TGTGCCAGCGGACAGCCTATCTACGAGCAGTACTTC.

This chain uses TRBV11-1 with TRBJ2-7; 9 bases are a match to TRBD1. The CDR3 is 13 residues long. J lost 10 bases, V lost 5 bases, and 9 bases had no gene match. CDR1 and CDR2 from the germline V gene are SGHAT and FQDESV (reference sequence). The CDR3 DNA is TGTGCCAGCAGCCGAAGGGGACAGGGAGATCAGTACTTC. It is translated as CASSRRGQGDQYF. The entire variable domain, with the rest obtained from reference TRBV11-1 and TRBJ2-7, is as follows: EAEVAQSPRYKITEKSQAVAFWCDPISGHATLYWYRQILGQGPELLVQFQDESVVDDSQLPKDRFSAERLKGVDSTLKIQPAELGDSAMYLCASSRRGQGDQYFGPGTRLTVT.

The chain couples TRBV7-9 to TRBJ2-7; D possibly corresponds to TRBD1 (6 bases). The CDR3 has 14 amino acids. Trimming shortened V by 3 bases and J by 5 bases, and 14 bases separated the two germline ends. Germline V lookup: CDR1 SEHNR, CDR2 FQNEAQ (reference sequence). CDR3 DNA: TGTGCCAGCAGCTTTTTGCAGGGGCGCAACGAGCAGTACTTC. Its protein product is CASSFLQGRNEQYF.

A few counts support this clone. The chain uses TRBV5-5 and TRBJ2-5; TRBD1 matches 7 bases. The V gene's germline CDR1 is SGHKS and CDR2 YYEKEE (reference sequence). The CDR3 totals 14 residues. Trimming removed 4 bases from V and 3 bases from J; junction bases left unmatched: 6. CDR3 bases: TGTGCCAGCAGCCCGGGGACAGCGGAAGAGACCCAGTACTTC. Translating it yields CASSPGTAEETQYF. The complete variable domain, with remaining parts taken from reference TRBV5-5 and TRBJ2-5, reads DAGVTQSPTHLIKTRGQQVTLRCSPISGHKSVSWYQQVLGQGPQFIFQYYEKEERGRGNFPDRFSARQFPNYSSELNVNALLLGDSALYLCASSPGTAEETQYFGPGTRLLVL.

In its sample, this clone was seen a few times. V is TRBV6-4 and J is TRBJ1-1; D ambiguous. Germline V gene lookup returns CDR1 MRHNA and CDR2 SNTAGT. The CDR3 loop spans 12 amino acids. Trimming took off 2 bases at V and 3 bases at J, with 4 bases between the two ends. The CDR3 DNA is TGTGCCAGCAGTGACCTCTACACTGAAGCTTTCTTT. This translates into CASSDLYTEAFF.

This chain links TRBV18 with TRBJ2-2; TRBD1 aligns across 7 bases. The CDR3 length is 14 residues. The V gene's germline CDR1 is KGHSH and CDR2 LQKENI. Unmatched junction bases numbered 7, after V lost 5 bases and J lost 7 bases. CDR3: CASSSPTGYGELFF. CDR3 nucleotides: TGTGCCAGCTCAAGCCCGACAGGGTACGGGGAGCTGTTTTTT.

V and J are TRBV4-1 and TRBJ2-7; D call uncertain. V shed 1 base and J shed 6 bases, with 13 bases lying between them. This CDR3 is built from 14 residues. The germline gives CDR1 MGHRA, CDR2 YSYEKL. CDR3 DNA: TGCGCCAGCAGCCAAGGTACAGAATACGGCGAGCAGTACTTC. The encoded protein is CASSQGTEYGEQYF.